This TCR beta chain was documented in a study of cytomegalovirus exposure and HLA in healthy donors. The overall study: Ancestry clustering placed 70% to 90% of several hundred genotyped donors in the Caucasian-associated cluster. Study results and caveats: The study carried out a later analysis of TCR beta sequences. It associated approximately 16,000 of them with specific HLA alleles at a false discovery rate of 0.05. Most subjects' HLA-A and HLA-B alleles were reportedly predicted from TCR beta sequences. TCR beta V- and J-gene trimming was later associated with a missense DCLRE1C variant.

CDR1 is GTSNPN, CDR2 SVGIG, per germline (reference sequence). V was clipped by 1 base and J by 5 bases, with 8 bases between them. This CDR3 contains 12 residues. Note on this clone: Its specificity is not known.

It was with 60 Vbeta and 13 Jbeta primers that the PCR ran. TCRdb keeps only in-frame clones here, not all; method: immunoSEQ multiplex PCR. The repertoire holds 55,000 to 70,000 clones, with about 84% as singletons. The receptor's source is a young man in good health and CMV-seropositive. The source material was PBMCs. The V gene is TRBV30, the J gene TRBJ2-5; D is possibly TRBD2 (6 bases). This chain's CDR3 is CAWSAGVETQYF. CDR3 sequence (DNA): TGTGCCTGGAGTGCGGGGGTGGAGACCCAGTACTTC.